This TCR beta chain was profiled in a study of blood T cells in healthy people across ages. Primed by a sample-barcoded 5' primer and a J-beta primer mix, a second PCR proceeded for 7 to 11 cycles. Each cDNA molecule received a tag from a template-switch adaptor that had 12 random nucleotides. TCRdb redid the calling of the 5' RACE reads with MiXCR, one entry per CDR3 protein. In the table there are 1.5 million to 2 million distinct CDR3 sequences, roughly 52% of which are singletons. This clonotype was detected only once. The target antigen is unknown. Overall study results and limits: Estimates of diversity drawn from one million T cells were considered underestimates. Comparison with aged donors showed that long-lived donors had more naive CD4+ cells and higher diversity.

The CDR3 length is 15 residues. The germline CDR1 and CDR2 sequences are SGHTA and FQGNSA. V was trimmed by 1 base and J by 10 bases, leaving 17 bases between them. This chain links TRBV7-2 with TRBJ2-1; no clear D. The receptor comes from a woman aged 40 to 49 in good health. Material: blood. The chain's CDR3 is CASSLDVNRVEEQFF. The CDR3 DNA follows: TGTGCCAGCAGCTTAGATGTAAATAGGGTAGAAGAGCAGTTCTTC. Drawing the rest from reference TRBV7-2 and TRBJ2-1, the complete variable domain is GAGVSQSPSNKVTEKGKDVELRCDPISGHTALYWYRQSLGQGLEFLIYFQGNSAPDKSGLPSDRFSAERTGGSVSTLTIQRTQQEDSAVYLCASSLDVNRVEEQFFGPGTRLTVL.